These 29 T cell receptor beta chains share one sample of origin, sequenced in a study of blood T cell repertoires in COVID-19. Produced via immunoSEQ multiplex PCR; TCRdb's table is partial and in-frame only. The repertoire holds 90,000 to 100,000 clones, more than 75% seen once, with 15% in the top ten. Source material: peripheral blood. These receptors were obtained from a human donor in a cohort sampled during active COVID-19.

V usage is TRBV7-9 and J usage is TRBJ1-1; D remains unclear. The V and J ends lost 5 bases and 1 base respectively, with 20 bases between them. The CDR3 length is 17 residues. Germline V CDR1 and CDR2: SEHNR, FQNEAQ (reference sequence). Written as DNA, the CDR3 is TGTGCCAGCAGCACCCCCCTGCGAGGAGGGCCGAACACTGAAGCTTTCTTT. Translated: CASSTPLRGGPNTEAFF.

The V and J genes are TRBV27 and TRBJ1-1; tentative D call: TRBD1 (5 bases). CDR1 and CDR2 from the germline V gene are MNHEY and SMNVEV (reference sequence). Between the trimmed V and J ends, which lost 2 bases and 7 bases, there was a span of 11 bases. This CDR3 is 13 amino acids long. CDR3 loop: CASSLGAESEAFF. CDR3 bases: TGTGCCAGCAGTTTAGGGGCAGAAAGTGAAGCTTTCTTT.

The chain combines TRBV29-1 with TRBJ2-6; 10 nucleotides agree with TRBD1. Germline V gene data show CDR1 as SQVTM and CDR2 as ANQGSEA. V lost 0 bases to trimming and J lost 4 bases; unmatched junction nucleotides: 12. The CDR3 runs 19 residues. CDR3 amino acids: CSVEDRAGQGLYGANVLTF. In DNA form, the CDR3 reads TGCAGCGTTGAAGATCGTGCGGGACAGGGGTTGTACGGGGCCAACGTCCTGACTTTC.

The chain carries TRBV19 and TRBJ2-7; 7 nucleotides agree with TRBD1. The CDR3 spans 15 residues. The J segment lost 0 bases and the V segment lost 5 bases, leaving 7 bases of the junction unmatched. Looked up from germline, CDR1 is LNHDA and CDR2 is SQIVND (reference sequence). This chain's CDR3 is CASSYRGTSSYEQYF. Here the CDR3 DNA reads TGTGCCAGTAGTTACAGGGGAACCAGCTCCTACGAGCAGTACTTC.

V is TRBV19 and J is TRBJ2-1; D is perhaps TRBD2 (6 bases). V was trimmed by 6 bases and J by 2 bases, leaving 14 bases between them. The CDR3 runs to 15 residues. The germline gives CDR1 LNHDA, CDR2 SQIVND (reference sequence). The chain's CDR3 is CASSLIGGTYNEQFF. The CDR3 DNA reads as TGTGCCAGTAGCCTGATCGGAGGGACCTACAATGAGCAGTTCTTC.

The chain couples TRBV2 to TRBJ1-4, with D possibly TRBD1 on 6 matching bases. CDR3 size: 14 residues. Germline V gene data show CDR1 as SNHLY and CDR2 as FYNNEI. V dropped 4 bases and J dropped 5 bases, with 11 bases sitting between them. CDR3 nucleotide sequence: TGTGCCAGCAGTGTACAGGGCGTGAATGAAAAACTGTTTTTT. Protein: CASSVQGVNEKLFF.

The V and J genes are TRBV6-2 or TRBV6-3 and TRBJ2-6; tentatively, D is TRBD2 (6 bases). Germline CDR1 reads MNHEY; CDR2 reads SVGEGT. There are 19 residues in the CDR3. Trimming took 2 bases from V and 2 from J, leaving 19 bases between them. The CDR3 nucleotides read TGTGCCAGCAGTTACCCGCCACTAGCTCTGGGACCTGGGGCCAACGTCCTGACTTTC. Its translation is CASSYPPLALGPGANVLTF.

CDR3 amino acids: CAWSRDFGSQYF. The CDR3 nucleotides read TGTGCCTGGAGCCGGGACTTCGGGTCCCAGTACTTC. The chain links TRBV30 to TRBJ2-5; tentative D call: TRBD2 (6 bases). V was clipped by 3 bases and J by 9 bases, with 14 bases between them. The germline V gene has CDR1 GTSNPN and CDR2 SVGIG (reference sequence). The CDR3 totals 12 residues.

The chain has TRBV5-1 and TRBJ1-1; D not resolved. Between the trimmed V and J ends, which lost 4 bases and 0 bases, there was a span of 10 bases. This CDR3 contains 14 residues. Germline-derived CDR1 and CDR2 are SGHRS and YFSETQ. The DNA of the CDR3 is TGCGCCAGCAGCGGCGGAAACATGAACACTGAAGCTTTCTTT. Protein sequence: CASSGGNMNTEAFF.

V and J are TRBV13 and TRBJ1-2; perhaps TRBD1 as D (5 bases). The V end lost 5 bases, the J end lost 3 bases, and 10 bases lay between the germline ends. Germline CDR1 reads PRHDT; CDR2 reads FYEKMQ (reference sequence). The CDR3 has 13 residues. The CDR3 nucleotides are TGTGCCAGCAGCCATGGACAAGACTATGGCTACACCTTC. This gives the protein CASSHGQDYGYTF.

V is TRBV30 and J is TRBJ1-2, with 9 bases aligning to TRBD1. V shed 3 bases, J shed 2 bases, and the junction held 4 bases outside the gene matches. In germline, CDR1 is GTSNPN, CDR2 SVGIG (reference sequence). The CDR3 has 14 residues. CDR3 DNA: TGTGCCTGGAGCTTCGGGACAGGGAACTATGGCTACACCTTC. Translating gives CAWSFGTGNYGYTF.

The chain couples TRBV10-3 to TRBJ1-5; D is uncertain. There are 18 residues in the CDR3. From germline, CDR1 is ENHRY and CDR2 SYGVKD. V lost 0 bases and J 2 bases, leaving 17 bases between the germline ends. CDR3 nucleotides: TGTGCCATCAGTGAGTCGGCCGTTGGAGCGTTGGGCAATCAGCCCCAGCATTTT. Residues: CAISESAVGALGNQPQHF.

V usage is TRBV19 and J usage is TRBJ1-1; no clear D. V was shortened by 5 bases and J by 3 bases, with 7 bases between the two germline ends. Germline values: CDR1 LNHDA, CDR2 SQIVND (reference sequence). The CDR3 consists of 12 residues. The CDR3, as DNA: TGTGCCAGTAGTGAGCGGGACACTGAAGCTTTCTTT. Its translation: CASSERDTEAFF.

The chain recombines TRBV19 with TRBJ2-7, with D perhaps matching TRBD1 (6 bases). The CDR3 is 15 amino acids. Trimming shortened V by 0 bases and J by 2 bases, and 11 bases separated the two germline ends. The V gene's germline CDR1 is LNHDA and CDR2 SQIVND (reference sequence). The CDR3: CASSIDSGVPYEQYF. The DNA for the CDR3 is TGTGCCAGTAGTATAGACTCAGGGGTACCCTACGAGCAGTACTTC.

V usage is TRBV2 and J usage is TRBJ2-5; a possible D gene is TRBD1 (6 bases). There are 15 residues in the CDR3. CDR1 SNHLY and CDR2 FYNNEI come from the germline V gene. V dropped 5 bases and J dropped 5 bases, with 18 bases sitting between them. CDR3 DNA sequence: TGTGCCAGCAGTTACAACAGGGCGTCTGGGGAGACCCAGTACTTC. Amino acid sequence: CASSYNRASGETQYF.

The rearrangement uses TRBV25-1 and TRBJ2-7, with D tentatively TRBD1 (6 bases). Germline CDR1 is MGHDK and CDR2 is SYGVNS. V lost 5 bases to trimming and J lost 3 bases, with 11 bases between them. This CDR3 is 13 amino acids long. The CDR3 spells CASSRQGLYEQYF. The CDR3 region has the DNA TGTGCCAGCAGTCGTCAGGGGCTCTACGAGCAGTACTTC.

The chain links TRBV4-2 to TRBJ1-1, with TRBD1 matching over 7 bases. The CDR3 length is 15 residues. Germline values: CDR1 LGHNA, CDR2 YNFKEQ. V trimming: 0 bases; J trimming: 3 bases; junction bases outside the gene matches: 4. Here the CDR3 reads CASSQDKGQYTEAFF. CDR3 DNA sequence: TGTGCCAGCAGCCAAGATAAGGGACAGTACACTGAAGCTTTCTTT.

This clone was counted between two and nine times. The chain has TRBV19 and TRBJ2-1; TRBD2 matches 14 bases. This CDR3 region has 18 residues. Germline V gene lookup returns CDR1 LNHDA and CDR2 SQIVND (reference sequence). V gave up 5 bases and J gave up 3 bases; unmatched junction bases: 9. The CDR3 sequence: CASSLKGLAGELYNEQFF. The CDR3 bases are TGTGCCAGTAGTCTAAAGGGACTAGCGGGGGAGCTCTACAATGAGCAGTTCTTC. Based on the CDR3 plus reference TRBV19 and TRBJ2-1, the full variable domain is DGGITQSPKYLFRKEGQNVTLSCEQNLNHDAMYWYRQDPGQGLRLIYYSQIVNDFQKGDIAEGYSVSREKKESFPLTVTSAQKNPTAFYLCASSLKGLAGELYNEQFFGPGTRLTVL.

The J gene is TRBJ1-2, the V gene TRBV5-5, with a weak D call TRBD1 (6 bases). Trimming removed 0 bases at V and 0 bases at J, with 9 bases between. The CDR3 is 15 residues long. Per the germline V gene, CDR1 is SGHKS and CDR2 is YYEKEE (reference sequence). For the CDR3, the DNA is TGTGCCAGCAGCTTGGACAGGGCCACTAACTATGGCTACACCTTC. Amino acid sequence: CASSLDRATNYGYTF.

This chain joins TRBV25-1 and TRBJ2-7; D gene unclear. Germline V lookup: CDR1 MGHDK, CDR2 SYGVNS. V lost 5 bases to trimming and J lost 1 base, with 12 bases between them. There are 14 residues in the CDR3. Here the CDR3 reads CASSSIDGSYEQYF. CDR3 sequence (DNA): TGTGCCAGCAGTTCAATTGACGGGTCCTACGAGCAGTACTTC.

The chain has TRBV27 and TRBJ1-1; the D gene is possibly TRBD1 (6 bases). The germline V gene encodes CDR1 MNHEY and CDR2 SMNVEV (reference sequence). This CDR3 region has 14 residues. V shed 1 base and J shed 6 bases, with 12 bases lying between them. The CDR3 nucleotides read TGTGCCAGCAGTTTATACCAGGGGAGGGCTGAAGCTTTCTTT. Encoded protein: CASSLYQGRAEAFF.

This CDR3 is CSVGQGHRSYNEQFF. As DNA, the CDR3 is TGCAGCGTAGGACAGGGCCACAGATCCTACAATGAGCAGTTCTTC. V gene TRBV29-1 combines with J gene TRBJ2-1, with 8 bases identical to TRBD1. J was trimmed by 1 base and V by 6 bases; bases with no gene match: 8. The CDR3 spans 15 residues. The V gene's germline CDR1 is SQVTM and CDR2 ANQGSEA.

The chain employs TRBV6-5 and TRBJ2-3; TRBD2 might be the D (6 bases). Germline CDR1 MNHEY, CDR2 SVGAGI. The CDR3 is 16 residues long. V lost 2 bases and J lost 4, with 16 bases in between. The CDR3 here is CASSYVFGGLPDTQYF. CDR3 DNA sequence: TGTGCCAGCAGTTACGTCTTCGGGGGTCTACCAGATACGCAGTATTTT.

The J gene is TRBJ2-5, the V gene TRBV9, with 9 bases fitting TRBD2. The CDR3 contains 16 residues. V shed 0 bases, J shed 3 bases, and the junction held 6 bases outside the gene matches. CDR1 is SGDLS, CDR2 YYNGEE, per germline. CDR3 protein: CASSVGPSGAEETQYF. CDR3 nucleotides: TGTGCCAGCAGCGTAGGGCCTAGCGGGGCCGAAGAGACCCAGTACTTC.

The rearrangement uses TRBV6-5 and TRBJ1-5; the D is unclear. The V end lost 0 bases, the J end lost 5 bases, and 8 bases lay between the germline ends. Germline-derived CDR1 and CDR2 are MNHEY and SVGAGI. The CDR3 has 14 amino acids. The CDR3 DNA sequence: TGTGCCAGCAGTTACTCGAGGGTAGATCAGCCCCAGCATTTT. As protein: CASSYSRVDQPQHF.

The rearrangement joins TRBV6-6 to TRBJ2-2; TRBD1 agrees at 8 bases. J was trimmed by 7 bases and V by 6 bases; bases with no gene match: 13. There are 16 residues in the CDR3. Germline V CDR1 and CDR2: MNHNY, SVGAGI (reference sequence). This CDR3 reads CASSSGTGGMGGELFF. As DNA, the CDR3 is TGTGCCAGCAGCTCCGGGACAGGTGGGATGGGCGGGGAGCTGTTTTTT.

In its sample, this clone was seen a few times. This rearrangement joins TRBV6-1 to TRBJ1-1; D is perhaps TRBD1 (6 bases). Germline V lookup: CDR1 MNHNS, CDR2 SASEGT. CDR3 length equals 14 residues. The V end was cut by 3 bases, the J end by 8 bases, with 16 bases between. This chain's CDR3 is CASSETPEQGEAFF. Here the CDR3 DNA reads TGTGCCAGCAGTGAGACGCCAGAACAGGGAGAAGCTTTCTTT.

The V and J genes are TRBV18 and TRBJ1-2, with 9 bases that match TRBD1. CDR3 length: 15 amino acids. With V trimmed by 3 bases and J by 8 bases, 10 bases remained unmatched. Germline V CDR1 and CDR2: KGHSH, LQKENI. CDR3 region: CASSPTPGQGPGYTF. The CDR3 bases are TGTGCCAGCTCACCTACTCCGGGACAGGGTCCCGGCTACACCTTC.

The chain carries TRBV4-1 and TRBJ1-4, with 9 bases that match TRBD1. Germline loops: CDR1 MGHRA, CDR2 YSYEKL. V lost 0 bases, J lost 8 bases, and 4 bases stayed unmatched. The CDR3 has 15 amino acids. The CDR3 region has the DNA TGCGCCAGCAGCCAAGACGGGACAGGGAACGAAAAACTGTTTTTT. Translating it yields CASSQDGTGNEKLFF.